This entry lists 31 T cell receptor beta chains sequenced from one sample in a study of Ad26.COV2.S vaccination and SARS-CoV-2 variants. Method: immunoSEQ multiplex PCR; TCRdb's copy keeps in-frame clones and lacks some. The sample has about 350,000 clones, around 89% seen once. Treatment in this sample: about 20 received Ad26.COV2.S at low or high dose, single or two shots; about five received placebo; per-sample allocation not given. Each sample was drawn 63 days after the first injection (of vaccine or placebo). Specimen: peripheral blood, collected in a trial of Ad26.COV2.S vaccine versus placebo. These receptors were collected from a person between 18 and 65 years old who received the Ad26.COV2.S COVID-19 vaccine or a placebo.

The V call is TRBV6-2 or TRBV6-3, the J call TRBJ2-1; D uncertain. The CDR3 spans 13 residues. The germline gives CDR1 MNHEY, CDR2 SVGEGT. Between the trimmed V and J ends, which lost 5 bases and 4 bases, there was a span of 9 bases. DNA for the CDR3: TGTGCCAGCAGTCTGACCATATACAATGAGCAGTTCTTC. This gives the protein CASSLTIYNEQFF.

The chain links TRBV28 to TRBJ1-2; possibly TRBD1 for D (5 bases). Germline CDR1 reads MDHEN; CDR2 reads SYDVKM. The CDR3 is 14 amino acids. The V gene lost 6 bases and the J gene lost 4 bases, with 15 bases spanning the gap. The CDR3 sequence: CASSPGTAIYGYTF. The CDR3, as DNA: TGTGCCAGCAGCCCCGGGACGGCCATCTATGGCTACACCTTC.

As concerns this clone: The junction departs from germline at one end; a sequencing error may be responsible. The V and J genes are TRBV7-9 and TRBJ1-1; the D is unclear. CDR3 size: 13 residues. Looked up from germline, CDR1 is SEHNR and CDR2 is FQNEAQ (reference sequence). The CDR3 loop is CASSFTLNTEAFF. CDR3 bases: TGTGCCAGCAGCTTTACACTGAACACTGAGGCTTTCTTT.

This chain links TRBV6-6 with TRBJ2-3, with TRBD1 as a possible D gene (5 bases). This CDR3 has 14 amino acids. V shed 10 bases and J shed 0 bases, with 14 bases lying between them. Per the germline V gene, CDR1 is MNHNY and CDR2 is SVGAGI (reference sequence). Here the CDR3 DNA reads TGTGCCACCCTAGGTGGGGCAAGCACAGATACGCAGTATTTT. It specifies CATLGGASTDTQYF.

This clone was seen a few times. The V and J genes are TRBV5-6 and TRBJ2-7; perhaps TRBD1 as D (6 bases). V was clipped by 4 bases and J by 1 base, with 12 bases between them. The CDR3 is 14 amino acids. Germline values: CDR1 SGHDT, CDR2 YYEEEE. CDR3 nucleotides: TGTGCCAGCAGCCGATACGGACAGTCCTACGAGCAGTACTTC. It is translated as CASSRYGQSYEQYF.

The chain links TRBV28 to TRBJ2-1; 7 bases agree with TRBD1. The germline V gene encodes CDR1 MDHEN and CDR2 SYDVKM. V lost 8 bases and J lost 2; bases outside the gene matches: 3. The CDR3 covers 13 residues. The CDR3 spells CASSGGAYNEQFF. CDR3 DNA: TGTGCCAGCTCAGGGGGAGCCTACAATGAGCAGTTCTTC.

The chain has TRBV28 and TRBJ1-4, with D possibly matching TRBD1 (5 bases). The ends were cut back, 6 bases at V and 8 bases at J, with 10 bases in the middle. CDR3 size: 12 residues. The germline gives CDR1 MDHEN, CDR2 SYDVKM. The CDR3 DNA reads as TGTGCCAGCAGCGGGGGAGGGGAAAAACTGTTTTTT. It codes for CASSGGGEKLFF.

This clone was recorded only once. This rearrangement joins TRBV2 to TRBJ2-2; D is unresolved. CDR1 is SNHLY and CDR2 is FYNNEI in the germline V gene. The ends were cut back, 6 bases at V and 2 bases at J, with 7 bases in the middle. The CDR3 is 13 amino acids. This chain's CDR3 is CASRDENTGELFF. The CDR3, as DNA: TGTGCCAGCAGGGATGAAAACACCGGGGAGCTGTTTTTT.

This clone was seen just once. The sample holds other DNA sequences that translate to the same CDR3. J is TRBJ1-2 and V is TRBV20-1, with D tentatively TRBD1 (5 bases). Trimming cost V 3 bases and J 6 bases, with 11 bases left between them. There are 12 residues in the CDR3. Germline assignment: CDR1 DFQATT and CDR2 SNEGSKA (reference sequence). CDR3 sequence (DNA): TGCAGTGCTAGTAGGGGAGATGATGGCTACACCTTC. Translation gives CSASRGDDGYTF.

V is TRBV7-9 and J is TRBJ1-6; D unclear. V dropped 2 bases and J dropped 10 bases, with 15 bases sitting between them. This CDR3 spans 15 amino acids. The germline V gene has CDR1 SEHNR and CDR2 FQNEAQ (reference sequence). The CDR3 is CASSLFAASESPLHF. The CDR3 region has the DNA TGTGCCAGCAGCTTATTCGCTGCTAGCGAGTCACCCCTCCACTTT.

Comments on this clone: Other DNA sequences in this sample translate to the same CDR3. In nucleotides, the CDR3 is TGTGCCAGCAGTTTTGGGGGGCAGCCCCAGCATTTT. Its translation is CASSFGGQPQHF. The chain employs TRBV12-3 or TRBV12-4 and TRBJ1-5; possible D gene TRBD1, 5 bases. Trimming shortened V by 3 bases and J by 7 bases, and 7 bases separated the two germline ends. CDR3 length: 12 residues.

The chain combines TRBV3-1 (or the pseudogene TRBV3-2) with TRBJ2-7; TRBD2 matches 8 bases. In germline, CDR1 is LGHDT, CDR2 YNNKEL (reference sequence). The V gene end was trimmed by 10 bases and the J gene end by 7 bases; junction bases not matched to a gene: 12. This CDR3 comprises 13 residues. CDR3 region: CATRRAGVGEQYF. The CDR3 region has the DNA TGTGCCACCCGGAGAGCGGGAGTAGGAGAGCAGTACTTC.

The CDR3 loop reads CASSLGSGANVLTF. CDR3 nucleotides: TGTGCCAGCAGCTTGGGTTCCGGGGCCAACGTCCTGACTTTC. The chain couples TRBV5-4 to TRBJ2-6; D is uncertain. The CDR3 contains 14 residues. V was pared by 0 bases and J by 4 bases, with 5 bases between. Looked up from germline, CDR1 is SGHNT and CDR2 is YYREEE (reference sequence).

This sequence joins TRBV19 and TRBJ2-7; D is perhaps TRBD1 (6 bases). This CDR3 is 14 amino acids long. CDR1 is LNHDA, CDR2 SQIVND, per germline (reference sequence). Trimming took off 3 bases at V and 2 bases at J, with 11 bases between the two ends. This chain's CDR3 is CASSIGKGAYEQYF. The DNA of the CDR3 is TGTGCCAGTAGTATCGGTAAGGGGGCCTACGAGCAGTACTTC.

The count of this clone is one. The CDR3 region has the DNA TGTGCCAGCAGAAAGGACAGAACTAATGAAAAACTGTTTTTT. Its protein product is CASRKDRTNEKLFF. The chain has TRBV6-6 and TRBJ1-4, with D perhaps TRBD1 (6 bases). There are 14 residues in the CDR3. V lost 6 bases to trimming and J lost 1 base, with 9 bases between them. From germline, CDR1 is MNHNY and CDR2 SVGAGI (reference sequence).

The chain is built from TRBV6-7 and TRBJ2-1, with D perhaps given as TRBD1 or TRBD2 (5 bases each). TRBV6-7 carries the ORF label, with uncertain function. V was clipped by 7 bases and J by 14 bases, with 18 bases between them. This CDR3 is 12 amino acids long. The CDR3 DNA sequence: TGTGCCAGCAAAGAATGGGGGTGGGAGAAGTTCTTC. Its protein product is CASKEWGWEKFF.

The sample holds one count of this clone. This chain connects TRBV7-3 to TRBJ1-5, with D perhaps TRBD1 (5 bases). Germline assignment: CDR1 SGHTA and CDR2 FQGTGA. V dropped 1 base and J dropped 0 bases, with 19 bases sitting between them. The CDR3 has 19 residues. CDR3 sequence (DNA): TGTGCCAGCAGCTTAATGTGGGGGAATAAACGTAGTAGCAATCAGCCCCAGCATTTT. Its translation is CASSLMWGNKRSSNQPQHF.

This chain joins TRBV10-3 and TRBJ1-1; D not certain. V dropped 3 bases and J dropped 1 base, with 9 bases sitting between them. This CDR3 spans 14 amino acids. The germline V gene has CDR1 ENHRY and CDR2 SYGVKD. The CDR3 DNA sequence: TGTGCCATCAGTGATTGGCCACCGAACACTGAAGCTTTCTTT. It yields the protein CAISDWPPNTEAFF.

This chain joins TRBV6-5 and TRBJ2-7; possible D gene TRBD1, 5 bases. The CDR3 spans 13 residues. Germline V lookup: CDR1 MNHEY, CDR2 SVGAGI. Trimming took 2 bases from V and 4 from J, leaving 9 bases between them. CDR3 bases: TGTGCCAGCAGTTACGGGGCTGGGTACGAGCAGTACTTC. Residues: CASSYGAGYEQYF.

The rearrangement uses TRBV20-1 and TRBJ2-2; TRBD2 aligns across 9 bases. The germline CDR1 and CDR2 sequences are DFQATT and SNEGSKA (reference sequence). This CDR3 contains 15 residues. Trimming removed 3 bases from V and 0 bases from J; junction bases left unmatched: 2. CDR3 sequence: CSASVAGANTGELFF. Written as DNA, the CDR3 is TGCAGTGCTAGTGTAGCGGGGGCGAACACCGGGGAGCTGTTTTTT.

As for this clone: A clone one base away is much larger, so this may be a read error. The rearrangement joins TRBV27 to TRBJ2-2, with D possibly TRBD2 on 5 matching bases. The germline V gene encodes CDR1 MNHEY and CDR2 SMNVEV (reference sequence). The CDR3 spans 13 residues. The V end was cut by 6 bases, the J end by 0 bases, with 5 bases between. CDR3 nucleotides: TGTGCCAGCAGGGACTCGAACACCGGGGAGCTGTTTTTT. Its protein is CASRDSNTGELFF.

V usage is TRBV5-4 and J usage is TRBJ1-6, with D maybe TRBD1 (5 bases). The V gene lost 0 bases and the J gene lost 0 bases, with 13 bases spanning the gap. The CDR3 contains 18 residues. Germline V lookup: CDR1 SGHNT, CDR2 YYREEE (reference sequence). The CDR3 DNA sequence: TGTGCCAGCAGCTTGGGAGGGGCCGACTTCTCCTATAATTCACCCCTCCACTTT. This translates into CASSLGGADFSYNSPLHF.

The chain is built from TRBV6-1 and TRBJ1-5; no firm D call. V lost 3 bases, J lost 0 bases, and 3 bases lay in between. CDR1 MNHNS and CDR2 SASEGT come from the germline V gene. The CDR3 covers 13 residues. Written as DNA, the CDR3 is TGTGCCAGCAGTGACAATAGCAATCAGCCCCAGCATTTT. Translated: CASSDNSNQPQHF.

V is TRBV5-1 and J is TRBJ2-3; 7 bases align to TRBD1. CDR1 and CDR2 from the germline V gene are SGHRS and YFSETQ. This CDR3 comprises 16 residues. Trimming cost V 4 bases and J 0 bases; bases outside gene matches: 8. Written as DNA, the CDR3 is TGCGCCAGCAGCGACACCTCAGGGGGTAGCACAGATACGCAGTATTTT. As protein: CASSDTSGGSTDTQYF.

V and J are TRBV18 and TRBJ2-5, with D perhaps matching TRBD1 or TRBD2 (5 bases each). V dropped 3 bases and J dropped 4 bases, with 9 bases sitting between them. The CDR3 sequence is 13 residues long. Germline CDR1 and CDR2: KGHSH and LQKENI. CDR3 bases: TGTGCCAGCTCACCGGGGACGCGAGAGACCCAGTACTTC. It translates to CASSPGTRETQYF.

This clone came up once. The chain employs TRBV5-1 and TRBJ2-4; D is unresolved. V gave up 5 bases and J gave up 0 bases, with 12 bases separating them. The CDR3 covers 15 residues. Germline CDR1 and CDR2: SGHRS and YFSETQ. CDR3 DNA: TGCGCCAGCAGTTACGACGGCTTAGCCAAAAACATTCAGTACTTC. This gives the protein CASSYDGLAKNIQYF.

The chain uses TRBV4-2 and TRBJ2-1; TRBD2 might be the D (6 bases). The CDR3 contains 17 residues. The V end lost 3 bases, the J end lost 0 bases, and 15 bases lay between the germline ends. The germline V gene has CDR1 LGHNA and CDR2 YNFKEQ. Here the CDR3 DNA reads TGTGCCAGCAGCCAGGAGCTACGGGGGTCCTCCTACAATGAGCAGTTCTTC. Encoded protein: CASSQELRGSSYNEQFF.

The chain uses TRBV7-9 and TRBJ1-1, with D possibly being TRBD1 (6 bases). The ends were cut back, 5 bases at V and 1 base at J, with 8 bases in the middle. The CDR3 contains 13 residues. The V gene's germline CDR1 is SEHNR and CDR2 FQNEAQ (reference sequence). CDR3 bases: TGTGCCAGCAGCGGACAGAAGAACACTGAAGCTTTCTTT. This translates into CASSGQKNTEAFF.

V and J are TRBV6-1 and TRBJ2-2, with D perhaps being TRBD1 or TRBD2 (5 bases each). Trimming took off 3 bases at V and 6 bases at J, with 8 bases between the two ends. The CDR3 spans 13 residues. CDR1 MNHNS and CDR2 SASEGT come from the germline V gene. The CDR3 reads CASSEGVSGELFF. In nucleotides, the CDR3 is TGTGCCAGCAGTGAGGGGGTGTCCGGGGAGCTGTTTTTT.

This chain uses TRBV11-2 with TRBJ2-1, with unresolved D. The germline V gene has CDR1 SGHAT and CDR2 FQNNGV. This CDR3 is 11 amino acids long. The ends were cut back, 7 bases at V and 7 bases at J, with 8 bases in the middle. CDR3 in amino acids: CASTGKNEQFF. Written as DNA, the CDR3 is TGTGCCAGCACCGGTAAGAATGAGCAGTTCTTC.

As to this clone: The same CDR3 is also encoded by other DNA sequences in this sample. V gene TRBV28 combines with J gene TRBJ1-1; D is uncertain. Germline CDR1 reads MDHEN; CDR2 reads SYDVKM. This CDR3 spans 12 amino acids. V was pared by 1 base and J by 1 base, with 1 base between. The CDR3 protein is CASSLSNTEAFF. The CDR3 region has the DNA TGTGCCAGCAGTTTATCGAACACTGAAGCTTTCTTT.